Following are 12 T cell receptor beta chains from one sample sequenced in a study of cytomegalovirus exposure and HLA in healthy donors. Primers for the PCR totalled 60 Vbeta and 13 Jbeta. This table comes from immunoSEQ multiplex PCR, and its TCRdb copy is limited to in-frame clones, with some not included. In the table there are 100,000 or so clones, roughly 82% of which are singletons. The source material was PBMCs. The source of these receptors is a woman aged 18-29 years in good health and CMV-seronegative.

This clone was detected a few times. The V and J genes are TRBV7-2 and TRBJ2-3; 8 bases are a match to TRBD2. With V trimmed by 3 bases and J by 5 bases, 7 bases remained unmatched. The CDR3 has 15 residues. Germline lookup yields CDR1 SGHTA and CDR2 FQGNSA. As DNA, the CDR3 is TGTGCCAGCAGCTTGCGAGCGGGAGCGGTAGATACGCAGTATTTT. Protein: CASSLRAGAVDTQYF.

The chain couples TRBV28 to TRBJ2-7, with 8 bases aligning to TRBD1. Trimming cost V 5 bases and J 2 bases; bases outside gene matches: 5. The CDR3 length is 14 residues. The germline gives CDR1 MDHEN, CDR2 SYDVKM. The DNA of the CDR3 is TGTGCCAGCAGTCTTGGACAGGGCGCCTACGAGCAGTACTTC. This encodes CASSLGQGAYEQYF. Variable domain in full (rest from reference TRBV28 and TRBJ2-7): DVKVTQSSRYLVKRTGEKVFLECVQDMDHENMFWYRQDPGLGLRLIYFSYDVKMKEKGDIPEGYSVSREKKERFSLILESASTNQTSMYLCASSLGQGAYEQYFGPGTRLTVT.

The rearrangement uses TRBV28 and TRBJ1-5, with 9 nucleotides matching TRBD1. From germline, CDR1 is MDHEN and CDR2 SYDVKM. V was pared by 2 bases and J by 7 bases, with 9 bases of the junction left unmatched. The CDR3 has 16 amino acids. The CDR3 protein is CASSLGYRGRRQPQHF. The CDR3 DNA sequence: TGTGCCAGCAGTTTAGGCTACAGGGGGCGGAGGCAGCCCCAGCATTTT. Full variable domain (rest looked up from reference TRBV28 and TRBJ1-5): DVKVTQSSRYLVKRTGEKVFLECVQDMDHENMFWYRQDPGLGLRLIYFSYDVKMKEKGDIPEGYSVSREKKERFSLILESASTNQTSMYLCASSLGYRGRRQPQHFGDGTRLSIL.

The V call is TRBV7-2, the J call TRBJ2-7; 11 bases map to TRBD2. The germline V gene has CDR1 SGHTA and CDR2 FQGNSA. V trimming: 8 bases; J trimming: 2 bases; junction bases outside the gene matches: 5. The CDR3 covers 14 residues. CDR3 bases: TGTGCCAGCCGGCTAGCGGGAGGCCCCTACGAGCAGTACTTC. This translates into CASRLAGGPYEQYF.

This clone has a single count. The J gene is TRBJ2-5, the V gene TRBV5-8, with a possible D match to TRBD2 (6 bases). The assigned J gene may be wrong: the sequence end matches TRBJ2-7 better. CDR3 length: 18 amino acids. Germline V gene sequence: CDR1 SGHTS, CDR2 YDEGEE. The chain's CDR3 is CASSSSSGSGRSWYEQYF. In nucleotides, the CDR3 is TGTGCCAGCAGCTCTTCCTCGGGTTCGGGGAGGAGCTGGTACGAGCAGTACTTC.

The chain couples TRBV28 to TRBJ1-2; 8 nucleotides match TRBD1. The CDR3 sequence is 14 residues long. Germline loops: CDR1 MDHEN, CDR2 SYDVKM. V lost 3 bases to trimming and J lost 8 bases; unmatched junction nucleotides: 8. The CDR3 loop is CASSFKTGERGYTF. The CDR3 bases are TGTGCCAGCAGTTTTAAGACAGGGGAACGCGGCTACACCTTC.

The chain employs TRBV11-2 and TRBJ2-1, with D maybe TRBD1 (5 bases). V lost 1 base to trimming and J lost 1 base, with 14 bases between them. The CDR3 totals 17 residues. Germline lookup yields CDR1 SGHAT and CDR2 FQNNGV. The CDR3 coding sequence is TGTGCCAGCAGCTTAGTGGCTAGGGGCAATTCCTACAATGAGCAGTTCTTC. Translated, it gives CASSLVARGNSYNEQFF.

The chain links TRBV19 to TRBJ2-1; 11 bases are shared with TRBD2. The V gene's germline CDR1 is LNHDA and CDR2 SQIVND (reference sequence). The CDR3 is made up of 16 amino acids. V shed 2 bases, J shed 3 bases, and the junction held 3 bases outside the gene matches. The CDR3 DNA sequence: TGTGCCAGTAGTATACAACTAGCGGGAGACTACAATGAGCAGTTCTTC. This sequence encodes CASSIQLAGDYNEQFF.

The chain recombines TRBV6-4 with TRBJ2-3; D not certain. CDR3 size: 13 residues. CDR1 is MRHNA, CDR2 SNTAGT, per germline. V was shortened by 6 bases and J by 0 bases, with 7 bases between the two germline ends. CDR3 sequence (DNA): TGTGCCAGCAGACCTACTAGCACAGATACGCAGTATTTT. Translated, it gives CASRPTSTDTQYF.

The V gene is TRBV1, the J gene TRBJ2-5; the table's D call of TRBD2 was not tested on the DNA. TRBV1 counts as a pseudogene. This CDR3 is 19 amino acids long. The CDR3 DNA sequence: TGCACCAGCAGTTTTAGTTTCGTCCGGGAGGGGTACGCAGGGGAGACCCAGTACTTC. It codes for CTSSFSFVREGYAGETQYF.

This chain connects TRBV5-1 to TRBJ2-1, with D hard to call. Germline CDR1 reads SGHRS; CDR2 reads YFSETQ. The CDR3 sequence is 12 residues long. With 1 base removed from V and 5 bases from J, the gap between germline ends came to 4 bases. The CDR3 nucleotides read TGCGCCAGCAGCTTGACAGACAATGAGCAGTTCTTC. Amino acids: CASSLTDNEQFF. Drawing the rest from reference TRBV5-1 and TRBJ2-1, the complete variable domain is KAGVTQTPRYLIKTRGQQVTLSCSPISGHRSVSWYQQTPGQGLQFLFEYFSETQRNKGNFPGRFSGRQFSNSRSEMNVSTLELGDSALYLCASSLTDNEQFFGPGTRLTVL.

The chain is built from TRBV28 and TRBJ2-5; TRBD2 matches at 10 bases. The J call may not be correct, given that the DNA end is closer to TRBJ2-7. CDR1 and CDR2 (germline): MDHEN, SYDVKM. The CDR3 runs 18 residues. CDR3 residues: CASSTIRAGGPQGDEQYF. As DNA, the CDR3 is TGTGCCAGCAGTACGATCCGAGCGGGGGGGCCACAGGGGGACGAGCAGTACTTC.